What follows is one T cell receptor (beta chain) and its context. Antigen specificity is unknown. The data were produced by immunoSEQ multiplex PCR, yet TCRdb's version contains in-frame clones alone and is incomplete. The sample yields 3,500 to 4,500 clones, less than 75% seen once. One frozen 500,000-cell aliquot per fraction was sequenced. The record originates from a study of coeliac disease. General study findings and limits: TRB repertoires were largely private, with most amino acid sequences found in only one sample. Unbiased detection of gliadin-specific T cells was judged not feasible with this approach. In active celiac disease, intraepithelial and lamina propria TRB and TRG repertoires were less clonal than controls.

The sequenced sample consisted of intraepithelial lymphocytes from the gut. The clonotype was recovered from a woman aged 18-29 years with active celiac disease.

Written as DNA, the CDR3 is TGTGCCAGCAGCGGAGGGGTAGCGGGGGGCGCGTACGAGCAGTACTTC. It is translated as CASSGGVAGGAYEQYF. This rearrangement joins TRBV11-2 to TRBJ2-7; 10 bases agree with TRBD2. V trimming: 5 bases; J trimming: 4 bases; junction bases outside the gene matches: 11. The germline V gene encodes CDR1 SGHAT and CDR2 FQNNGV. This CDR3 region has 16 residues.